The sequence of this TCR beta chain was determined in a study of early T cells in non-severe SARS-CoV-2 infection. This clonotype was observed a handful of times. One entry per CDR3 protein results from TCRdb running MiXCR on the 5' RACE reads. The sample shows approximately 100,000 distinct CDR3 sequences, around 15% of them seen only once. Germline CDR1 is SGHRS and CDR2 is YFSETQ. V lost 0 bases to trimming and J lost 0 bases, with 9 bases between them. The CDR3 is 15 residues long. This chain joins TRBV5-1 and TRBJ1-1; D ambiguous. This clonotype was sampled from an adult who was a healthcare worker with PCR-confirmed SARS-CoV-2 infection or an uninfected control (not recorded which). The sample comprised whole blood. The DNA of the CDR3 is TGCGCCAGCAGCTTGGCCCGGAACATGAACACTGAAGCTTTCTTT. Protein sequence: CASSLARNMNTEAFF.